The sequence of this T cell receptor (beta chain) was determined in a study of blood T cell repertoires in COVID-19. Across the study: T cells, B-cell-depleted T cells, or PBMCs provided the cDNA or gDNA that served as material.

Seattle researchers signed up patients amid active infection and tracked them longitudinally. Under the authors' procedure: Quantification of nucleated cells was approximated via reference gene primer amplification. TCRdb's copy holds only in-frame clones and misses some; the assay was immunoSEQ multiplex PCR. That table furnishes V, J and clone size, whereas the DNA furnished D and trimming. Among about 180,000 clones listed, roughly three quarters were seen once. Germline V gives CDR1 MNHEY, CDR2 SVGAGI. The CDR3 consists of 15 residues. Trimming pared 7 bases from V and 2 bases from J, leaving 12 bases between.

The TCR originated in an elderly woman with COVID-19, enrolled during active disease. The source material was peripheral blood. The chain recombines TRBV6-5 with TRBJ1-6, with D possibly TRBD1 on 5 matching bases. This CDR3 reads CASTISGTYNSPLHF. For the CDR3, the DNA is TGTGCCAGCACGATTTCAGGGACCTATAATTCACCCCTCCACTTT.